Shown below are 32 T cell receptor beta chains from a single sample sequenced in a study of blood T cell repertoires in COVID-19. Repertoires were generated with immunoSEQ multiplex PCR, while TCRdb's copy carries only in-frame clones and drops some. The top ten hold more than 3% of the sample, which has some 240,000 clones, about 80% seen once. The sample consisted of PBMCs or T cells enriched from blood (not recorded which). The receptors shown here come from a man aged 50 or older who had recovered from COVID-19.

The rearrangement links TRBV7-9 to TRBJ2-5; D not certain. The CDR3 spans 16 residues. Per germline, CDR1 SEHNR and CDR2 FQNEAQ (reference sequence). V dropped 2 bases and J dropped 0 bases, with 13 bases sitting between them. In DNA, the CDR3 is TGTGCCAGCAGCTTACCGTGGTCCCGGGACCAAGAGACCCAGTACTTC. This sequence encodes CASSLPWSRDQETQYF.

The chain combines TRBV6-2 or TRBV6-3 with TRBJ2-7; 10 nucleotides agree with TRBD1. This CDR3 contains 16 residues. The germline V gene encodes CDR1 MNHEY and CDR2 SVGEGT. Trimming at V came to 7 bases and at J to 7 bases, leaving 16 bases not matched to a gene. The DNA of the CDR3 is TGTGCCAGCAACCCACGACAGGGGGCCGTCCTAGGTGAGCAGTACTTC. Translating it yields CASNPRQGAVLGEQYF.

This clone was observed once. The chain couples TRBV2 to TRBJ1-2; no definite D call. The ends were cut back, 10 bases at V and 4 bases at J, with 16 bases in the middle. Germline CDR1 is SNHLY and CDR2 is FYNNEI. This CDR3 has 13 residues. The CDR3 here is CATTAETGYGYTF. The CDR3 nucleotides read TGTGCCACTACCGCGGAGACGGGCTATGGCTACACCTTC. Full variable domain (outside the CDR3, taken from reference TRBV2 and TRBJ1-2): EPEVTQTPSHQVTQMGQEVILRCVPISNHLYFYWYRQILGQKVEFLVSFYNNEISEKSEIFDDQFSVERPDGSNFTLKIRSTKLEDSAMYFCATTAETGYGYTFGSGTRLTVV.

V gene TRBV5-1 combines with J gene TRBJ2-1, with a possible D match to TRBD1 (6 bases). The CDR3 totals 15 residues. Trimming left V 0 bases short and J 3 bases short, with 10 bases between. Germline V CDR1 and CDR2: SGHRS, YFSETQ. CDR3: CASSLVQGIYNEQFF. In DNA form, the CDR3 reads TGCGCCAGCAGCTTGGTACAGGGAATCTACAATGAGCAGTTCTTC.

The chain's CDR3 is CASSPGTGQEAFF. The DNA for the CDR3 is TGTGCCAGCAGCCCCGGGACAGGGCAAGAAGCTTTCTTT. The chain carries TRBV11-3 and TRBJ1-1; 9 bases are shared with TRBD1. The CDR3 length is 13 residues. Germline trimming cut 5 bases from V and 8 bases from J; bases unmatched to any gene: 6. Germline V lookup: CDR1 SGHNT, CDR2 YENEEA.

The chain joins TRBV6-2 or TRBV6-3 to TRBJ2-7, with a weak D call TRBD2 (6 bases). From germline, CDR1 is MNHEY and CDR2 SVGEGT. V was clipped by 3 bases and J by 2 bases, with 8 bases between them. The CDR3 extends over 13 amino acids. This CDR3 reads CASSYLAAYEQYF. CDR3 sequence (DNA): TGTGCCAGCAGTTATTTAGCGGCCTACGAGCAGTACTTC.

The J gene is TRBJ2-5, the V gene TRBV28; TRBD1 matches at 7 bases. The CDR3 spans 14 residues. Looked up from germline, CDR1 is MDHEN and CDR2 is SYDVKM. Trimming cost V 6 bases and J 7 bases; bases outside gene matches: 11. This CDR3 reads CASREGQLVGTQYF. The CDR3 nucleotides read TGTGCCAGCAGAGAGGGACAGTTGGTGGGGACCCAGTACTTC.

This clone was counted a single time. This sequence joins TRBV2 and TRBJ2-5; TRBD1 aligns across 11 bases. Germline values: CDR1 SNHLY, CDR2 FYNNEI. This CDR3 is 14 amino acids long. The V and J ends lost 8 bases and 4 bases, in that order; junction bases with no gene match: 6. The CDR3 DNA follows: TGTGCCAGCGGGGGACAGGGGGGTTCAGAGACCCAGTACTTC. This sequence encodes CASGGQGGSETQYF.

J is TRBJ2-3 and V is TRBV7-8; possible D gene TRBD1, 6 bases. Germline V gives CDR1 SGHVS, CDR2 FQNEAQ. V was shortened by 3 bases and J by 1 base, with 8 bases between the two germline ends. This CDR3 is built from 14 residues. The CDR3 is CASSLTGRTDTQYF. CDR3 DNA: TGTGCCAGCAGCTTGACAGGCCGCACAGATACGCAGTATTTT.

For the CDR3, the DNA is TGTGCCAGCAGGCCAGGGGGTAGCAATCAGCCCCAGCATTTT. It yields the protein CASRPGGSNQPQHF. The V call is TRBV6-5, the J call TRBJ1-5, with TRBD1 identical over 7 bases. The CDR3 has 14 amino acids. The trim removed 6 bases at V and 0 bases at J, leaving 2 bases unmatched. Germline V gives CDR1 MNHEY, CDR2 SVGAGI.

The rearrangement joins TRBV2 to TRBJ2-3, with D maybe TRBD1 (6 bases). Per the germline V gene, CDR1 is SNHLY and CDR2 is FYNNEI. V lost 6 bases and J lost 1, with 20 bases in between. The CDR3 has 17 residues. Written as DNA, the CDR3 is TGTGCCAGCAGCGTCAGGGGCACCCCCTACCGCACAGATACGCAGTATTTT. Its protein product is CASSVRGTPYRTDTQYF.

The V call is TRBV5-4, the J call TRBJ2-3; 9 bases align to TRBD1. The J segment lost 1 base and the V segment lost 10 bases, leaving 7 bases of the junction unmatched. The germline V gene encodes CDR1 SGHNT and CDR2 YYREEE (reference sequence). The length of the CDR3 is 14 residues. CDR3 nucleotide sequence: TGTGCCGGCCGCCGGGACAGGGGCACAGATACGCAGTATTTT. Residues: CAGRRDRGTDTQYF. The full variable domain, with the rest looked up from reference TRBV5-4 and TRBJ2-3, is ETGVTQSPTHLIKTRGQQVTLRCSSQSGHNTVSWYQQALGQGPQFIFQYYREEENGRGNFPPRFSGLQFPNYSSELNVNALELDDSALYLCAGRRDRGTDTQYFGPGTRLTVL.

The sample holds many counts of this clone. The CDR3 nucleotides are TGTGCCAGCAGCCGTGGGACAGCTTCCGAGGCAGATACGCAGTATTTT. Its translation is CASSRGTASEADTQYF. This sequence joins TRBV7-9 and TRBJ2-3; TRBD1 matches 7 bases. This CDR3 is built from 16 residues. Germline V gene sequence: CDR1 SEHNR, CDR2 FQNEAQ (reference sequence). The V segment lost 5 bases and the J segment 4 bases; nucleotides outside the gene matches: 12.

Here the CDR3 DNA reads TGTGCCAGCAGGATACAGGTTAACTATGGCTACACCTTC. As protein: CASRIQVNYGYTF. The chain employs TRBV2 and TRBJ1-2; D is perhaps TRBD1 (5 bases). In germline, CDR1 is SNHLY, CDR2 FYNNEI. V lost 6 bases to trimming and J lost 1 base, with 9 bases between them. This CDR3 comprises 13 residues.

This clone was seen a single time. The chain couples TRBV11-3 to TRBJ2-3; 13 bases line up with TRBD2. With 4 bases clipped from V and 4 bases from J, the junction kept 5 bases outside the gene matches. The CDR3 has 16 amino acids. Germline V CDR1 and CDR2: SGHNT, YENEEA. CDR3 DNA sequence: TGTGCCAGCAGCTCGGACACTAGCGGGAGGGCAGATACGCAGTATTTT. Protein product: CASSSDTSGRADTQYF.

The V call is TRBV30, the J call TRBJ2-2, with D hard to call. This CDR3 has 12 residues. The V gene's germline CDR1 is GTSNPN and CDR2 SVGIG (reference sequence). V shed 4 bases and J shed 2 bases, with 5 bases lying between them. In nucleotides, the CDR3 is TGTGCCTGGACTATTAACACCGGGGAGCTGTTTTTT. Amino acids: CAWTINTGELFF.

This clone was seen only once. V is TRBV19 and J is TRBJ2-5; 10 bases are a match to TRBD1. Germline CDR1 LNHDA, CDR2 SQIVND (reference sequence). The CDR3 totals 15 residues. With V trimmed by 5 bases and J by 1 base, 4 bases remained unmatched. CDR3 coding DNA: TGTGCCAGTAGTCCGGGACAGGGGTTCCAAGAGACCCAGTACTTC. Translation: CASSPGQGFQETQYF. The entire variable domain, with the rest obtained from reference TRBV19 and TRBJ2-5, is as follows: DGGITQSPKYLFRKEGQNVTLSCEQNLNHDAMYWYRQDPGQGLRLIYYSQIVNDFQKGDIAEGYSVSREKKESFPLTVTSAQKNPTAFYLCASSPGQGFQETQYFGPGTRLLVL.

This clone was seen a few times. Other nucleotide sequences in the sample specify the same CDR3. The chain couples TRBV11-2 to TRBJ1-6, with 7 positions matching TRBD1. The germline V gene has CDR1 SGHAT and CDR2 FQNNGV. The CDR3 has 16 residues. With 1 base clipped from V and 10 bases from J, the junction kept 10 bases outside the gene matches. Here the CDR3 reads CASSLGGTGVDSPLHF. CDR3 coding DNA: TGTGCCAGCAGCTTAGGTGGCACAGGGGTCGACTCACCCCTCCACTTT.

The V gene is TRBV12-3 or TRBV12-4, the J gene TRBJ1-5; no clear D. Trimming took off 6 bases at V and 4 bases at J, with 7 bases between the two ends. The CDR3 is 12 amino acids. The CDR3 here is CASSMANQPQHF. The CDR3 coding sequence is TGTGCCAGCAGCATGGCTAATCAGCCCCAGCATTTT.

This chain links TRBV19 with TRBJ1-5, with 7 bases aligning to TRBD1. Trimming removed 4 bases from V and 3 bases from J; junction bases left unmatched: 9. CDR3 length: 16 residues. Germline V gene data show CDR1 as LNHDA and CDR2 as SQIVND (reference sequence). Written as DNA, the CDR3 is TGTGCCAGTAGTACCCTGACAGGGTTGGTCAATCAGCCCCAGCATTTT. This encodes CASSTLTGLVNQPQHF.

The V and J genes are TRBV18 and TRBJ1-1; no clear D. The CDR3 covers 13 residues. V dropped 0 bases and J dropped 0 bases, with 2 bases sitting between them. CDR1 KGHSH and CDR2 LQKENI come from the germline V gene. DNA for the CDR3: TGTGCCAGCTCACCACCCATGAACACTGAAGCTTTCTTT. As protein: CASSPPMNTEAFF.

The chain couples TRBV19 to TRBJ1-2, with D perhaps matching TRBD1 (5 bases). CDR1 and CDR2 from the germline V gene are LNHDA and SQIVND (reference sequence). The V gene lost 6 bases and the J gene lost 4 bases, with 18 bases spanning the gap. The CDR3 covers 15 residues. CDR3 DNA: TGTGCCAGTAGCAAAAAAACGCGGGGGTTCTATGGCTACACCTTC. Translating it yields CASSKKTRGFYGYTF.

In this sample, this clone turned up a few times. V and J are TRBV9 and TRBJ2-1; TRBD2 matches at 7 bases. Per germline, CDR1 SGDLS and CDR2 YYNGEE. CDR3 length: 15 amino acids. V dropped 0 bases and J dropped 4; count of bases not matched to a gene: 4. The CDR3 DNA reads as TGTGCCAGCAGCGTAGGTACTAGCGAGTACAATGAGCAGTTCTTC. This gives the protein CASSVGTSEYNEQFF. Looking up the rest from reference TRBV9 and TRBJ2-1 gives the full variable domain: DSGVTQTPKHLITATGQRVTLRCSPRSGDLSVYWYQQSLDQGLQFLIQYYNGEERAKGNILERFSAQQFPDLHSELNLSSLELGDSALYFCASSVGTSEYNEQFFGPGTRLTVL.

The chain recombines TRBV5-1 with TRBJ1-4; D remains unclear. V gave up 4 bases and J gave up 3 bases, with 13 bases separating them. The CDR3 runs to 15 residues. Per the germline V gene, CDR1 is SGHRS and CDR2 is YFSETQ. The CDR3, as DNA: TGCGCCAGCAGCCCCCTGAGCCTCCCTAATGAAAAACTGTTTTTT. This translates into CASSPLSLPNEKLFF.

This clone has more than one count but fewer than ten. This chain uses TRBV5-6 with TRBJ1-2, with D perhaps TRBD1 (5 bases). Germline loops: CDR1 SGHDT, CDR2 YYEEEE. The length of the CDR3 is 15 residues. Trimming took 4 bases from V and 4 from J, leaving 17 bases between them. The CDR3 coding sequence is TGTGCCAGCAGCCCCCCTGGGGGGGTCCTCTATGGCTACACCTTC. Amino acids: CASSPPGGVLYGYTF. Supplemented by reference TRBV5-6 and TRBJ1-2, the full variable domain reads DAGVTQSPTHLIKTRGQQVTLRCSPKSGHDTVSWYQQALGQGPQFIFQYYEEEERQRGNFPDRFSGHQFPNYSSELNVNALLLGDSALYLCASSPPGGVLYGYTFGSGTRLTVV.

The rearrangement joins TRBV19 to TRBJ1-6; no firm D call. The germline gives CDR1 LNHDA, CDR2 SQIVND (reference sequence). Trimming removed 6 bases from V and 0 bases from J, with 9 bases in between. The CDR3 totals 15 residues. The CDR3 DNA sequence: TGTGCCAGTAGCGCTGAGAGCTCCTATAATTCACCCCTCCACTTT. Its protein is CASSAESSYNSPLHF.

The J gene is TRBJ2-7, the V gene TRBV13, with 7 positions matching TRBD2. There are 16 residues in the CDR3. CDR1 PRHDT and CDR2 FYEKMQ come from the germline V gene (reference sequence). V dropped 3 bases and J dropped 0; count of bases not matched to a gene: 8. The CDR3 DNA is TGTGCCAGCAGCTTGGTTGGCGGGGACTACTCCTACGAGCAGTACTTC. Its protein product is CASSLVGGDYSYEQYF.

The rearrangement uses TRBV14 and TRBJ2-5; the D gene is possibly TRBD2 (6 bases). The CDR3 is made up of 13 amino acids. Germline V gene lookup returns CDR1 SGHDN and CDR2 FVKESK. Trimming left V 2 bases short and J 5 bases short, with 9 bases between. The CDR3 bases are TGTGCCAGCAGCCAATCGGGGAGGGAGACCCAGTACTTC. This gives the protein CASSQSGRETQYF.

The chain links TRBV5-6 to TRBJ1-5, with TRBD1 as a possible D gene (6 bases). V was trimmed by 1 base and J by 3 bases, leaving 20 bases between them. In germline, CDR1 is SGHDT, CDR2 YYEEEE. CDR3 length: 18 amino acids. The CDR3 DNA follows: TGTGCCAGCAGCTTGTATAGCTGGGGGCAGCCATCCAATCAGCCCCAGCATTTT. Its translation is CASSLYSWGQPSNQPQHF.

The chain combines TRBV29-1 with TRBJ1-1; 7 nucleotides match TRBD1. The germline gives CDR1 SQVTM, CDR2 ANQGSEA. J was trimmed by 1 base and V by 5 bases; bases with no gene match: 4. This CDR3 is built from 13 residues. The CDR3 DNA reads as TGCAGCGTTAAGGGACAGAAGAACACTGAAGCTTTCTTT. This encodes CSVKGQKNTEAFF.

V is TRBV4-1 and J is TRBJ2-5, with 11 positions matching TRBD2. CDR3 length: 16 amino acids. Germline V gene lookup returns CDR1 MGHRA and CDR2 YSYEKL. V was clipped by 2 bases and J by 3 bases; unmatched bases: 5. The CDR3: CASSQRLAGGEETQYF. In DNA, the CDR3 is TGCGCCAGCAGCCAAAGGCTAGCGGGGGGTGAAGAGACCCAGTACTTC.

The gene calls are TRBV7-2 and TRBJ2-7; D remains ambiguous. CDR3 length equals 15 residues. Per germline, CDR1 SGHTA and CDR2 FQGNSA. Trimming took off 1 base at V and 3 bases at J, with 13 bases between the two ends. This chain's CDR3 is CASSLGGAGYYEQYF. CDR3 bases: TGTGCCAGCAGCTTAGGTGGCGCAGGTTACTACGAGCAGTACTTC. Complete variable domain (other parts from reference TRBV7-2 and TRBJ2-7): GAGVSQSPSNKVTEKGKDVELRCDPISGHTALYWYRQSLGQGLEFLIYFQGNSAPDKSGLPSDRFSAERTGGSVSTLTIQRTQQEDSAVYLCASSLGGAGYYEQYFGPGTRLTVT.